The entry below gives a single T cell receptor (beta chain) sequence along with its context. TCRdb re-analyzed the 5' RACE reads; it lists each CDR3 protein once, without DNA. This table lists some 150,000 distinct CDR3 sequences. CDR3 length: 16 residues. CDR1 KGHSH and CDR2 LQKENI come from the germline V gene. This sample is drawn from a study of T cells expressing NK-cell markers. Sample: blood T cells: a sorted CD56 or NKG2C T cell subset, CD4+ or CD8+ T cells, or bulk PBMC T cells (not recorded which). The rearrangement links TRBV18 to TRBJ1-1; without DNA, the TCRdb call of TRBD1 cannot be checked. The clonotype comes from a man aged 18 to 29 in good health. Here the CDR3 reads CASSSLWTGSNTEAFF.